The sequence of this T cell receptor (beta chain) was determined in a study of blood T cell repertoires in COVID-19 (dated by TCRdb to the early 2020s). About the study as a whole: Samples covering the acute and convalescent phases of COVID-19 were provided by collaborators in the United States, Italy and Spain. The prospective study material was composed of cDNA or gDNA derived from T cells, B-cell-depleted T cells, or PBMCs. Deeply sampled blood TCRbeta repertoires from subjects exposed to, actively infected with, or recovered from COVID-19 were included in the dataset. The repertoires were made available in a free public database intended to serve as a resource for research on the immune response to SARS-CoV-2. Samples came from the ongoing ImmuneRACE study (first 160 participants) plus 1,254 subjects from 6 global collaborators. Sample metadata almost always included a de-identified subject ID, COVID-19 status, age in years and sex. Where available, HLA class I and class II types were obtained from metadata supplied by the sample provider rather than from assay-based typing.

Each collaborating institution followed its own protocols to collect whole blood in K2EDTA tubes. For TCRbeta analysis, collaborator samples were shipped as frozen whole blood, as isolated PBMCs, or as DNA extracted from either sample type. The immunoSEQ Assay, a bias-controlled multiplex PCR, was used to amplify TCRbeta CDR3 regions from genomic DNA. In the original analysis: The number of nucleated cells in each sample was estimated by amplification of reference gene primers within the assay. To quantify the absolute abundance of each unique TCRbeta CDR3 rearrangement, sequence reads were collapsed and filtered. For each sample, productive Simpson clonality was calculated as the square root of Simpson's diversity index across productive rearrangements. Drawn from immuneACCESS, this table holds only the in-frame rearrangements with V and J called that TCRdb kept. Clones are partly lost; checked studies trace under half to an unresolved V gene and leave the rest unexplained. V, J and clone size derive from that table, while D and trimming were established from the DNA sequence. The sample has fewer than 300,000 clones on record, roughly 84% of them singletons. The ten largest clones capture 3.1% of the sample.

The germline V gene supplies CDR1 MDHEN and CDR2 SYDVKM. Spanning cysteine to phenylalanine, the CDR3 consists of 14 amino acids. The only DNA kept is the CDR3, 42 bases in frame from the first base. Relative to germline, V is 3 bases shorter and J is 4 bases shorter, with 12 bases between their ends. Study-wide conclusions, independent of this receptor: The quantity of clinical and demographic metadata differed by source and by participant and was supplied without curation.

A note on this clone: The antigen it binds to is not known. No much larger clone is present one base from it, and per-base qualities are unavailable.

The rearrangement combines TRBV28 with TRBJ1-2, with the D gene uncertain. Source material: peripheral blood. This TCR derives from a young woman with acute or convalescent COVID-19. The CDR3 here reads CASSFPGNGYGYTF. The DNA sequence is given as TGTGCCAGCAGTTTCCCTGGTAACGGCTATGGCTACACCTTC.